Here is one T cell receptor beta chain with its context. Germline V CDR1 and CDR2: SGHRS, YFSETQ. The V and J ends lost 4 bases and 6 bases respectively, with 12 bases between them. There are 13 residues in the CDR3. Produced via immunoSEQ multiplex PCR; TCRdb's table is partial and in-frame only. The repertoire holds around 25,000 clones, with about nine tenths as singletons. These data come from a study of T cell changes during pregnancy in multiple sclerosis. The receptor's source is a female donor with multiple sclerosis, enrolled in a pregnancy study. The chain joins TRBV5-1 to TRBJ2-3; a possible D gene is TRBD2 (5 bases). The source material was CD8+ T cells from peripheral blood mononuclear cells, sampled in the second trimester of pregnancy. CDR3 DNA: TGCGCCAGCAGCACACTAGTGGGGGATACGCAGTATTTT. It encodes CASSTLVGDTQYF.